The rows below give T cell receptor beta chains drawn from one sample of a study of blood T cell repertoires in COVID-19. Only in-frame clones appear in the TCRdb table, and some are missing; sequencing was by immunoSEQ multiplex PCR. The profile shows about 240,000 clones, approximately 82% of them singletons. Sequencing input: peripheral blood. These receptor sequences come from a man aged 30 to 39 who had recovered from COVID-19. The CDR3 runs from the conserved cysteine through the conserved F or W. The order of the fields is J gene, clone size, V gene, D gene, CDR3 DNA, CDR3 protein. A D gene is named only where the DNA matches it firmly. Expanded clones get a size class; other rows say once, few or many, or leave the size out.

>TRBJ1-4|-|TRBV2|-
TGTGCCAGCACGGGAGGTTCTAATGAAAAACTGTTTTTT
CASTGGSNEKLFF
>TRBJ2-7|-|TRBV5-1|TRBD1
TGCGCCAGCAGCGCCGGGACAGGGTTTTACGAGCAGTACTTC
CASSAGTGFYEQYF
>TRBJ1-1|-|TRBV7-9|TRBD1
TGTGCCAGCAGCCCAAGGGGAGGGCGGGACAGGAAAATGAACACTGAAGCTTTCTTT
CASSPRGGRDRKMNTEAFF
>TRBJ1-2|-|TRBV5-4|TRBD1
TGTGCCAGCAGCTTGGGGTGGGACAGGGACTATGGCTACACCTTC
CASSLGWDRDYGYTF
>TRBJ2-2|-|TRBV15|-
TGTGCCACCAGCAGAGCTGGAGTTGTCACCGGGGAGCTGTTTTTT
CATSRAGVVTGELFF
>TRBJ1-1|-|TRBV3-1/TRBV3-2|-
TGTGCCAGCAGCCATGGGGCTTTCGCTGAAGCTTTCTTT
CASSHGAFAEAFF
>TRBJ2-2|few|TRBV27|TRBD2
TGTGCCAGCCGGAGCGGGGGGGCCGGGGAGCTGTTTTTT
CASRSGGAGELFF
>TRBJ2-3|-|TRBV5-8|-
TGTGCCAGCAGCGTGGGGGCCTCGCCGACAGATACGCAGTATTTT
CASSVGASPTDTQYF
>TRBJ1-1|-|TRBV10-1|-
TGCGCCAGCAGTGAGTCTGGCCAGGGCAGCTTCTTT
CASSESGQGSFF
>TRBJ1-1|-|TRBV5-4|TRBD1
TGTGCCAGCAGCCTACAGGGGGCTGGGTACACTGAAGCTTTCTTT
CASSLQGAGYTEAFF
>TRBJ2-2|-|TRBV9|-
TGTGCCAGCAGCCCTTGGACAGTCGGGGAGCTGTTTTTT
CASSPWTVGELFF
>TRBJ2-3|-|TRBV5-1|TRBD2
TGCGCCAGCAGCCCGGCGACTAGCGGCCCCACAGATACGCAGTATTTT
CASSPATSGPTDTQYF
>TRBJ2-3|-|TRBV5-1|-
TGCGCCAGCAGCCCCCTAGGCACAGATACGCAGTATTTT
CASSPLGTDTQYF
>TRBJ2-3|-|TRBV2|-
TGTGCCAGCAGCGAGGAGGGTTCCCTCACAGATACGCAGTATTTT
CASSEEGSLTDTQYF
>TRBJ1-5|-|TRBV10-3|-
TGTGCCATCAGTGACTCTACAGGGTCGCAGCCCCAGCATTTT
CAISDSTGSQPQHF
>TRBJ2-7|-|TRBV2|TRBD1
TGTGCCAGCACTGCGGGACAGGACTTATACGAGCAGTACTTC
CASTAGQDLYEQYF
>TRBJ1-5|-|TRBV28|TRBD1
TGTGCCAGCAGTACGGGACAGGTGAGCAATCAGCCCCAGCATTTT
CASSTGQVSNQPQHF
>TRBJ2-3|-|TRBV7-2|TRBD2
TGTGCCAGCAGCTTAAACGGGGGGGATACGCAGTATTTT
CASSLNGGDTQYF
>TRBJ1-1|-|TRBV10-1|TRBD1
TGCGCCAGCAGTGACCGGACAGGGATGAACACTGAAGCTTTCTTT
CASSDRTGMNTEAFF
>TRBJ1-1|-|TRBV11-2|-
TGTGCCAGCAGCTTAGAGGTGGGCACGGCTGAAGCTTTCTTT
CASSLEVGTAEAFF
>TRBJ1-1|-|TRBV19|TRBD1
TGTGCCACCCAGGGGGAGTGGACAGGAACGAACACTGAAGCTTTCTTT
CATQGEWTGTNTEAFF
>TRBJ1-2|-|TRBV12-3/TRBV12-4|-
TGTGCCAGCAGTCCTACGGTTGACTATGGCTACACCTTC
CASSPTVDYGYTF
>TRBJ1-3|-|TRBV27|TRBD1
TGTGCCAGCAGTACAGGGGTGGGAAACACCATATATTTT
CASSTGVGNTIYF
>TRBJ1-2|-|TRBV19|-
TGTGCCAGTAGTCTCACGGAGCTCGGCTACACCTTC
CASSLTELGYTF
>TRBJ2-5|-|TRBV11-2|-
TGTGCCAGCAGCTCCCCCTCCCCGGGGCAAGAGACCCAGTACTTC
CASSSPSPGQETQYF
>TRBJ1-2|many|TRBV5-4|-
TGTGCCAGCAGCCAGGGGACAATTAACTATGGCTACACCTTC
CASSQGTINYGYTF
>TRBJ2-1|-|TRBV11-2|-
TGTGCCAGCAGCTACTTATACAATGAGCAGTTCTTC
CASSYLYNEQFF